Below, 16 T cell receptor beta chains from the same sample are listed, as sequenced in a study of T cell responses to AZD1222 COVID-19 vaccine (dated by TCRdb to about 2021). The time point label here, explained by the study, means: about 28 days (+/-7) after the second vaccine dose. Library creation used the immunoSEQ multiplex PCR assay. TCRdb took over this immuneACCESS table, retaining in-frame rearrangements with V and J assigned. Such tables are incomplete; in checked studies, under half of the missing clones stem from an unresolved V gene, and the remainder is unexplained. The sample records 110,000 or so clones, 75% to 90% of which are singletons. Jointly, the top ten make up 44% of the sample. The sample here was peripheral blood, taken 28 days after the second AZD1222 dose. These TCRs come from an adult who received the AZD1222 COVID-19 vaccine.

The chain joins TRBV7-2 to TRBJ1-4; D not certain. The ends were cut back, 3 bases at V and 8 bases at J, with 13 bases in the middle. CDR3 length: 14 residues. The germline V gene has CDR1 SGHTA and CDR2 FQGNSA. The chain's CDR3 is CASSFGRRGEKLFF. In DNA, the CDR3 is TGTGCCAGCAGCTTCGGACGGCGAGGAGAAAAACTGTTTTTT.

V gene TRBV7-7 combines with J gene TRBJ2-2; TRBD2 is a possible D gene (7 bases). The germline V and J ends were trimmed by 2 bases and 4 bases, with 11 bases remaining between them. The CDR3 covers 15 residues. CDR1 and CDR2 from the germline V gene are SSHAT and FNYEAQ (reference sequence). This CDR3 reads CASSLSGGRTGELFF. Here the CDR3 DNA reads TGTGCCAGCAGCTTATCCGGGGGGCGCACCGGGGAGCTGTTTTTT.

This chain uses TRBV4-1 with TRBJ1-1, with no clear D. The CDR3 extends over 12 amino acids. CDR1 MGHRA and CDR2 YSYEKL come from the germline V gene. Trimming pared 1 base from V and 8 bases from J, leaving 8 bases between. The CDR3 DNA sequence: TGCGCCAGCAGCCAAGGCCTCCAAGAAGCTTTCTTT. As protein: CASSQGLQEAFF.

The chain couples TRBV30 to TRBJ1-4, with D possibly matching TRBD1 (5 bases). V was shortened by 2 bases and J by 4 bases, with 11 bases between the two germline ends. CDR1 is GTSNPN, CDR2 SVGIG, per germline (reference sequence). This CDR3 is 14 amino acids long. CDR3 residues: CAWSSRAINEKLFF. The CDR3 DNA is TGTGCCTGGAGTAGCAGGGCGATTAATGAAAAACTGTTTTTT.

The J gene is TRBJ2-7, the V gene TRBV30; 9 bases agree with TRBD2. Germline assignment: CDR1 GTSNPN and CDR2 SVGIG (reference sequence). This CDR3 has 16 residues. With V trimmed by 0 bases and J by 2 bases, 8 bases remained unmatched. DNA of the CDR3: TGTGCCTGGAGTGTACCCGCGGCTAGCGGGACCTACGAGCAGTACTTC. Its translation is CAWSVPAASGTYEQYF.

V and J are TRBV5-1 and TRBJ1-1; TRBD1 agrees at 7 bases. This CDR3 has 16 residues. With 0 bases clipped from V and 5 bases from J, the junction kept 10 bases outside the gene matches. Germline V gene sequence: CDR1 SGHRS, CDR2 YFSETQ. This chain's CDR3 is CASSLAPGTAGTEAFF. CDR3 sequence (DNA): TGCGCCAGCAGCTTGGCCCCCGGGACAGCCGGGACTGAAGCTTTCTTT.

This clone was recorded a few times. The chain combines TRBV28 with TRBJ1-6; the D gene is possibly TRBD1 (6 bases). The length of the CDR3 is 16 residues. Germline V gene sequence: CDR1 MDHEN, CDR2 SYDVKM. Trimming removed 8 bases at V and 8 bases at J, with 22 bases between. In nucleotides, the CDR3 is TGTGCCAGCTCAACTGCCGGGGGGGGCGAGGATTCACCCCTCCACTTT. Its translation is CASSTAGGGEDSPLHF.

This clone appeared once. This sequence joins TRBV7-2 and TRBJ1-5; maybe TRBD1 (5 bases). CDR1 SGHTA and CDR2 FQGNSA come from the germline V gene. V shed 5 bases and J shed 5 bases, with 19 bases lying between them. The CDR3 extends over 16 amino acids. The CDR3 loop reads CASSPRLGAWDQPQHF. The DNA of the CDR3 is TGTGCCAGCAGCCCTCGGTTAGGGGCGTGGGATCAGCCCCAGCATTTT.

This rearrangement joins TRBV3-1 (or the pseudogene TRBV3-2) to TRBJ2-7, with a tentative D call TRBD1 (5 bases). The CDR3 is 15 residues long. The V gene lost 0 bases and the J gene lost 0 bases, with 9 bases spanning the gap. The germline V gene encodes CDR1 LGHDT and CDR2 YNNKEL (reference sequence). DNA for the CDR3: TGTGCCAGCAGCCAAGAACCAGGGTCCTCCTACGAGCAGTACTTC. Translated: CASSQEPGSSYEQYF.

The chain couples TRBV18 to TRBJ2-7; the D call may be TRBD1 or TRBD2 (6 bases each). V lost 6 bases and J lost 4, with 16 bases in between. Germline V lookup: CDR1 KGHSH, CDR2 LQKENI. This CDR3 has 14 amino acids. Written as DNA, the CDR3 is TGTGCCAGCTCCCTAGGGGGTCGGGGGTACGAGCAGTACTTC. Encoded protein: CASSLGGRGYEQYF.

The chain joins TRBV14 to TRBJ1-1; D might be TRBD1 (5 bases). Between the trimmed V and J ends, which lost 0 bases and 11 bases, there was a span of 13 bases. Germline-derived CDR1 and CDR2 are SGHDN and FVKESK. CDR3 length: 13 amino acids. This CDR3 is CASSQDLRGRAFF. The DNA of the CDR3 is TGTGCCAGCAGCCAAGATTTGAGGGGTAGGGCTTTCTTT.

The chain recombines TRBV24-1 with TRBJ2-3; weak D call: TRBD2 (5 bases). The CDR3 extends over 14 amino acids. CDR1 KGHDR and CDR2 SFDVKD come from the germline V gene. The ends were cut back, 10 bases at V and 9 bases at J, with 22 bases in the middle. The CDR3 region is CATDTSPGGETQYF. CDR3 DNA: TGTGCCACAGACACATCCCCAGGAGGCGAGACGCAGTATTTT.

V gene TRBV12-3 or TRBV12-4 combines with J gene TRBJ2-1; no clear D. The germline V and J ends were trimmed by 1 base and 8 bases, with 6 bases remaining between them. This CDR3 comprises 12 residues. The CDR3 DNA reads as TGTGCCAGCAGTTTAGGGTACGATGAGCAGTTCTTC. It translates to CASSLGYDEQFF.

Only one count was recorded for this clone. This sequence joins TRBV4-1 and TRBJ2-2; 11 bases fit TRBD2. The CDR3 sequence is 15 residues long. After removal of 6 bases from V and 8 bases from J, the junction contained 8 bases not matched to a gene. CDR1 is MGHRA and CDR2 is YSYEKL in the germline V gene. The CDR3 bases are TGCGCCAGCAGTGAAAGGGGACTAGCGGCGGGGGAGCTGTTTTTT. It yields the protein CASSERGLAAGELFF.

The chain links TRBV18 to TRBJ2-4, with D possibly being TRBD2 (6 bases). Germline CDR1 KGHSH, CDR2 LQKENI. V was clipped by 0 bases and J by 0 bases, with 9 bases between them. The CDR3 is 16 residues long. The CDR3 loop is CASSPPGGLAKNIQYF. CDR3 bases: TGTGCCAGCTCACCACCGGGGGGACTAGCCAAAAACATTCAGTACTTC.

The chain is built from TRBV9 and TRBJ2-7, with D tentatively TRBD2 (6 bases). This CDR3 is built from 15 residues. The germline V gene encodes CDR1 SGDLS and CDR2 YYNGEE. Trimming took 2 bases from V and 2 from J, leaving 14 bases between them. The CDR3 coding sequence is TGTGCCAGCAGCGTCATAGCGGAGGGACCCTACGAGCAGTACTTC. Translating it yields CASSVIAEGPYEQYF.